Below, one TCR beta chain is given with its context. Its antigen is unidentified. This record belongs to a study of vaccination and CD4 T cells after COVID-19. The length of the CDR3 is 14 residues. The V end lost 2 bases, the J end lost 8 bases, and 12 bases lay between the germline ends. Once obtained from cultured CD4+ T cells, the DNA was sequenced using the Oncomine TCR Beta short-read assay. Using its own MiXCR run on the PCR reads, TCRdb lists one record per CDR3 protein. This repertoire shows some 25,000 distinct CDR3 sequences, 55% to 80% found once; its top ten account for around 17%. As to treatment: roughly ten-day PBMC culture with coronavirus spike peptide pools or control peptides (ViraFEST assay).

The TCR originated in a human donor who received a COVID-19 vaccine. The chain has TRBV12-3 or TRBV12-4 and TRBJ1-4, with a weak D call TRBD1 (6 bases). Sequences were derived from CD4+ T cells from blood, cultured in vitro, sampled after SARS-CoV-2 vaccination. The CDR3: CASSLSGVREKLFF. The CDR3 DNA reads TGTGCCAGCAGTTTATCAGGGGTTAGGGAAAAACTGTTTTTT.